This T cell receptor (beta chain) was observed in a study of blood T cells in healthy people across ages. Staff drew 8 to 10 milliliters of peripheral blood from each donor. V was cut by 7 bases and J by 5 bases, with 18 bases left in between. This CDR3 is 14 amino acids long. Germline V gene data show CDR1 as SQVTM and CDR2 as ANQGSEA. A J-beta primer mix and a sample-barcoded 5' primer were used in a second PCR of about 6 to 12 cycles. Template switching added a 12-random-nucleotide identifier to every cDNA molecule. TCRdb ran MiXCR on the 5' RACE reads and lists one entry per CDR3 protein. The data hold over a million distinct CDR3 sequences, with approximately 60% observed a single time.

The receptor was isolated from a man between 18 and 29 years old in good health. Sequencing input: blood. The rearrangement links TRBV29-1 to TRBJ2-1; D remains ambiguous. DNA for the CDR3: TGCAGCGCCCCGGGCAGAACGGCGGACAATGAGCAGTTCTTC. Translated, it gives CSAPGRTADNEQFF.